A selection of T cell receptor beta chains follows, all from one sample in a study of T cells in Graves' hyperthyroidism and ophthalmopathy. TCRdb re-called the multiplex PCR reads with MiXCR, one entry per CDR3 protein. The sample records 600,000 to 650,000 distinct CDR3 sequences, 15% to 20% being singletons. Source material: blood. All receptors derive from a woman aged 25-40 years with Graves' hyperthyroidism. The conserved cysteine and the conserved F or W are not part of the CDR3 here. Size tells how often a clone was seen (once, few, many) or the class of an expanded clone, and some rows leave it out.

>TRBJ1-1|14|few|TRBV6-5
ASSPRTGVTGTEAF
>TRBJ2-1|13|few|TRBV12-3/TRBV12-4
ASSLIQGAFYEQF
>TRBJ2-4|11|.|TRBV28
ASSFLQGEIQY
>TRBJ1-2|13|many|TRBV28
ASRTGGPPGYGYT
>TRBJ2-7|11|few|TRBV14
ASSRTNYYEQY
>TRBJ2-1|14|many|TRBV5-1
ASSLLSAGDFAEQF
>TRBJ2-1|16|.|TRBV13
ASSSGGGTAETYNEQF
>TRBJ1-2|13|many|TRBV6-1
ASNRGSLTSYGYT
>TRBJ2-1|16|few|TRBV4-1
ASSQVIMREGRNNEQF
>TRBJ2-5|12|.|TRBV4-1
ASSQVGMEETQY
>TRBJ1-1|12|.|TRBV6-2/TRBV6-3
ASSYSGMLSEAF
>TRBJ2-4|12|once|TRBV15
ATSRRDSLNIQY
>TRBJ2-2|14|many|TRBV5-1
ASSLVAGGGTGELF
>TRBJ2-7|10|many|TRBV28
ASKSQTYEQY
>TRBJ2-7|10|few|TRBV6-1
ASSPQGDEQC
>TRBJ2-3|12|few|TRBV29-1
SVRTASSTDTQY
>TRBJ2-7|11|many|TRBV2
ASRRTSGYEQY
>TRBJ2-7|13|few|TRBV5-1
ASQTDRLTISEQY
>TRBJ2-3|16|few|TRBV10-3
AISESSLAGGITDTQY
>TRBJ2-3|12|many|TRBV19
ASSIGSSTDTQY
>TRBJ2-1|13|few|TRBV18
ASSPVGSSYNEQF
>TRBJ2-1|12|.|TRBV20-1
SGSRGTGTNEQF